This TCR beta chain was sequenced in a study of CD8+ T cells in alopecia areata (dated by TCRdb to the late 2010s). Background for the entire study: The treated patients, all with moderate-to-severe alopecia areata, were enrolled in an open-label pilot trial of oral tofacitinib given at 5 to 10 mg twice daily. Patients stayed on tofacitinib for 6 to 18 months and then had 6 months of follow-up off drug so that delayed response and recurrence could be assessed. The study used high-throughput TCRbeta sequencing to examine T cell clonal expansion in alopecia areata, in both the C3H/HeJ mouse model and human patients. Human TCRbeta sequencing covered scalp tissue and sorted CD4+ and CD8+ peripheral blood T cells from patchy and totalis/universalis alopecia areata patients and healthy controls. Biopsies were taken from tofacitinib-treated patients at baseline and again at 4 and 24 weeks into treatment, and several of those patients also had a later scalp biopsy. Clonality in the scalp was compared among normal scalp (n=4), patchy alopecia areata scalp (n=8), and alopecia totalis/universalis scalp (n=8). RNA was extracted with the PAXgene miRNA kit for fixed scalp, the miRNeasy kit for PBMCs, and the RNeasy kit for mouse skin. TCRbeta CDR3 regions were amplified by immunoSEQ multiplex PCR with 35 Vbeta forward and 13 Jbeta reverse primers. Points the paper makes about the study in general: Lesional scalp, especially in alopecia totalis/universalis, showed higher clonality and more expanded CD8+ clones than normal scalp, suggesting antigenic drive. Compared with mice, TCR sequences shared between patients were less clear, possibly partly because of HLA diversity across the patient population. Scalp TCR repertoire analysis is complicated because resident alphabeta T cells in normal human skin are also sequenced, whereas mouse skin is dominated by gammadelta T cells.

The sample's time point label is to be understood as: baseline before oral tofacitinib. Lesional scalp punch biopsies and peripheral blood were obtained from alopecia areata patients. PBMCs were isolated by density centrifugation and stained for CD3, CD4 and CD8, and CD4+ and CD8+ T cells were sorted on a FACSAria. A few counts support this clone. This receptor's antigen is unknown. Per-base qualities were not stored, and no clone one base away is much larger. CDR3 length: 13 amino acids, cysteine to phenylalanine. The kept DNA is CDR3 alone, 39 bases in frame from the first base. V and J lose 3 bases and 1 base, and a span of 8 bases separates them. Reading the germline V gene (reference sequence) gives CDR1 GTSNPN and CDR2 SVGIG. Library construction relied on the immunoSEQ multiplex PCR assay. RNA was extracted from all samples and reverse transcribed into cDNA as template for TCR sequencing. First-strand cDNA was synthesized with SuperScript III using a 2:1 mix of oligo-dT and random hexamers. Amplification bias was assessed with a synthetic immune receptor repertoire, and residual bias was removed computationally. Per the authors' processing: Raw reads were preprocessed for error removal, and CDR3 was defined according to IMGT conventions as running from the conserved cysteine to phenylalanine. Clonality was computed by normalizing Shannon entropy by log2 of the number of productive unique TCRs and subtracting the result from 1. Whether scalp clones were CD4 or CD8 was inferred by matching scalp TCRbeta sequences against CD4 and CD8 repertoires sorted from blood. Drawn from immuneACCESS, this table holds only the in-frame rearrangements with V and J called that TCRdb kept. Clones are partly lost; checked studies trace under half to an unresolved V gene and leave the rest unexplained. V and J calls and clone size are given by that table; D and trimming were obtained from the DNA. In this sample the table shows some 150,000 clones, 67% of which occur a single time. Jointly, the top ten make up about 10% of the sample.

The sequence was obtained from a human donor with alopecia areata. The sequence is built from TRBV30 and TRBJ2-3, with the D gene not confidently named. Sequencing used CD8+ T cells sorted from blood, obtained at week 0. Here is the DNA: TGTGCCTGGAGATCGGTAGGCACAGATACGCAGTATTTT. The translation is CAWRSVGTDTQYF. This CDR3, with the reference TRBV30 and TRBJ2-3 proteins standing in past its ends, gives the full variable domain SQTIHQWPATLVQPVGSPLSLECTVEGTSNPNLYWYRQAAGRGLQLLFYSVGIGQISSEVPQNLSASRPQDRQFILSSKKLLLSDSGFYLCAWRSVGTDTQYFGPGTRLTVL.